Sequencing of this T cell receptor beta chain was carried out in a study of blood T cell repertoires in COVID-19. Study background: Sources were T cells, B-cell-depleted T cells, or PBMCs; the material itself was cDNA or gDNA.

This CDR3 is built from 16 residues. Germline lookup yields CDR1 SGDLS and CDR2 YYNGEE. V was pared by 3 bases and J by 5 bases, with 6 bases of the junction left unmatched. In the authors' workflow: Amplified reference gene primers provided the basis for estimating nucleated cell counts. Sequenced by immunoSEQ multiplex PCR; TCRdb stores in-frame clones only, minus some. V and J calls plus clone size are reproduced from that table; the DNA served to infer D and trimming. The repertoire holds 150,000 to 200,000 clones, more than 65% seen once, with about 10% in the top ten. This sequence was found in a woman older than 75 with active or convalescent COVID-19. The source material was peripheral blood. The rearrangement links TRBV9 to TRBJ2-3, with TRBD2 matching 13 bases. The CDR3 sequence: CASSATSGRHGDTQYF. CDR3 nucleotide sequence: TGTGCCAGCAGCGCGACTAGCGGGAGGCACGGAGATACGCAGTATTTT.